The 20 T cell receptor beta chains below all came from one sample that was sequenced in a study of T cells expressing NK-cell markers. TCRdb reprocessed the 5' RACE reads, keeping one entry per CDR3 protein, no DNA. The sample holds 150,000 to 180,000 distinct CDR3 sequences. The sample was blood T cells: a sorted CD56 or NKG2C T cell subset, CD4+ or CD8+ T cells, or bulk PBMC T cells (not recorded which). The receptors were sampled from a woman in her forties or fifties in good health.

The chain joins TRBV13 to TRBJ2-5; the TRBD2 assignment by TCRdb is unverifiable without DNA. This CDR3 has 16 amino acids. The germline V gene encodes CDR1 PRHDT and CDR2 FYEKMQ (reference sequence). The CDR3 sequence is CASSQLAGGTGETQYF.

The CDR3 protein is CASSLVSGTPNTGELFF. The chain links TRBV7-6 to TRBJ2-2; the D gene TCRdb calls, TRBD1, cannot be checked with no DNA. The V gene's germline CDR1 is SGHVS and CDR2 FNYEAQ. The CDR3 is made up of 17 amino acids.

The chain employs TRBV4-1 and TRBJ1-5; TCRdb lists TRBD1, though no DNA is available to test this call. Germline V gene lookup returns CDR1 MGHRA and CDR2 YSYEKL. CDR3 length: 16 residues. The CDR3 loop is CASSQEGGNFKQPQHF.

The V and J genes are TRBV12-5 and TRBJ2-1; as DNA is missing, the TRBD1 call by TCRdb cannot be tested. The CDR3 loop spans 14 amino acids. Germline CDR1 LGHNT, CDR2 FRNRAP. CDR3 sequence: CASGLEGVWDEQFF. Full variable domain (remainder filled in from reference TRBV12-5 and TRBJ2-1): DARVTQTPRHKVTEMGQEVTMRCQPILGHNTVFWYRQTMMQGLELLAYFRNRAPLDDSGMPKDRFSAEMPDATLATLKIQPSEPRDSAVYFCASGLEGVWDEQFFGPGTRLTVL.

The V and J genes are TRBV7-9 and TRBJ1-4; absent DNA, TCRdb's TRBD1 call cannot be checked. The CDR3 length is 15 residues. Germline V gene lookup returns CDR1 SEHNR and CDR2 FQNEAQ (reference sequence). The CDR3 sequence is CASSSGQSTNEKLFF.

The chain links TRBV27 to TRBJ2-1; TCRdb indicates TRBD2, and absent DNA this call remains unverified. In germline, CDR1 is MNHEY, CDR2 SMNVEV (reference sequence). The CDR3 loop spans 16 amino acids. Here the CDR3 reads CASSFRGSRSYNEQFF.

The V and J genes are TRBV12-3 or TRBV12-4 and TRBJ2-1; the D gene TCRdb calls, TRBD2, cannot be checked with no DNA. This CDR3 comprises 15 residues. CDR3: CASSRPGLARDEQFF.

The CDR3 here is CASSFGGGYNEQFF. The chain recombines TRBV12-3 or TRBV12-4 with TRBJ2-1; TCRdb gives TRBD2 as the D gene, but with no DNA this cannot be confirmed. CDR3 size: 14 residues.

The CDR3 protein is CASSLPEDSKTGELFF. The J gene is TRBJ2-2, the V gene TRBV5-1; lacking DNA, the TRBD1 call made by TCRdb goes unchecked. Germline CDR1 reads SGHRS; CDR2 reads YFSETQ. The CDR3 covers 16 residues.

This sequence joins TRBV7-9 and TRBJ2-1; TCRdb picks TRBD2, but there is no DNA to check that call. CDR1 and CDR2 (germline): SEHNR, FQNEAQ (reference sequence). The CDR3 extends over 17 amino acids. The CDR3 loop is CASSLLWRTEGYNEQFF.

This CDR3 is CASSLVSRAKNIQYF. The gene calls are TRBV11-3 and TRBJ2-4. CDR3 length: 15 residues. Per germline, CDR1 SGHNT and CDR2 YENEEA.

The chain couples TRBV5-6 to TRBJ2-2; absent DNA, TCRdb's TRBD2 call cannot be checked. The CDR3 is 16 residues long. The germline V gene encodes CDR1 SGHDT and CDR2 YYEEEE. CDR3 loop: CASSLGLAGAAGELFF.

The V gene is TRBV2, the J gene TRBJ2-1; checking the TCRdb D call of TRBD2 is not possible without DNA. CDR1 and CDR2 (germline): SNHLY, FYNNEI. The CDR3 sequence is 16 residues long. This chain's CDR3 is CASSEVAGGYYNEQFF.

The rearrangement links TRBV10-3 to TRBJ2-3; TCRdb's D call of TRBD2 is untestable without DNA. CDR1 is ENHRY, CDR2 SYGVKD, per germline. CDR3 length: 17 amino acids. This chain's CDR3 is CAISETLAGGVTDTQYF.

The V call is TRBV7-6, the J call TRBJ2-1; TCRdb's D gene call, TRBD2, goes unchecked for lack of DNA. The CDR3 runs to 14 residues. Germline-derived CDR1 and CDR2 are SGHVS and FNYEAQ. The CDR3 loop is CASSASGGGNEQFF.

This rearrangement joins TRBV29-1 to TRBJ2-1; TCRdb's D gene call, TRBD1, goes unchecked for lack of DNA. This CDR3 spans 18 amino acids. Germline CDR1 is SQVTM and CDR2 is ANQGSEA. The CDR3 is CSVEGVRGKRSSYNEQFF.

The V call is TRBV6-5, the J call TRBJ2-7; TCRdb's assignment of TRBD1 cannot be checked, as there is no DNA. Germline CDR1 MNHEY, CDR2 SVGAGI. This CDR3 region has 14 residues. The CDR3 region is CASSTPGQAYEQYF.

The CDR3 here is CASLPGVPKREAYNEQFF. The V call is TRBV12-3 or TRBV12-4, the J call TRBJ2-1; the D call from TCRdb, TRBD2, cannot be confirmed without DNA. The CDR3 totals 18 residues.

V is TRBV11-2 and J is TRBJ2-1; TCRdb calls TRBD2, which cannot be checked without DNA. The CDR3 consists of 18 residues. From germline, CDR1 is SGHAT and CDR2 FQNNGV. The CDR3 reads CASSLEASGRGSYNEQFF.

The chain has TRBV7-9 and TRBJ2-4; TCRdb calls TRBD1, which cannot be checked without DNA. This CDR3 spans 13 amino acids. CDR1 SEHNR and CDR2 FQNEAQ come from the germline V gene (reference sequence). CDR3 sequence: CASSDGTKNIQYF.